This T cell receptor (beta chain) originates from a study of Graves' ophthalmopathy and Graves' hyperthyroidism. Amplifying from RNA transcripts, the study obtained TCR beta CDR3 regions. In the first round, RT-PCR was carried out with HTBI primers, and a multiplex PCR formed the second round. A single record per CDR3 protein comes from TCRdb applying MiXCR to the multiplex PCR reads. This sample has 500,000 to 700,000 distinct CDR3 sequences, with 20% to 25% found just once. This CDR3 is 14 amino acids long. Trimming stripped 5 bases from V and 5 bases from J, with 15 bases between. CDR1 is SGHTA, CDR2 FQGTGA, per germline. Certain patients were not enrolled. These were patients with other autoimmune diseases, uncontrolled infections, pregnancy or lactation. Clinicians diagnosed using symptoms, serum thyroxine, TRAb, thyroid ultrasound and orbital computed tomography. PBMCs originated in around 11 ml of fresh peripheral blood.

Many counts were recorded for this clonotype. Sequences were obtained from peripheral blood. The receptor's source is a woman between 18 and 29 years old with stable Graves' hyperthyroidism. Some clones in this sample may be carry-over from other donors' samples. This chain uses TRBV7-3 with TRBJ1-1, with D possibly TRBD1 on 5 matching bases. The CDR3 DNA sequence: TGTGCCAGCAGCCCCCTGGGAGGGGAGACTGAAGCTTTCTTT. Protein: CASSPLGGETEAFF.